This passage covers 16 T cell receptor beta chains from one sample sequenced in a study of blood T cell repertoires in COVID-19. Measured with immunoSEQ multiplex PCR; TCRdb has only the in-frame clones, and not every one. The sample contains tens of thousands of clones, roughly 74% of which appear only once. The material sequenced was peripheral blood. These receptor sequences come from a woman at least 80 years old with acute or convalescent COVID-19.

DNA for the CDR3: TGTGCCAGCAGTTACTCGAGGGGGGGTTGGGAGACCCAGTACTTC. Translation gives CASSYSRGGWETQYF. The rearrangement joins TRBV6-5 to TRBJ2-5, with D possibly being TRBD2 (7 bases). The V end was cut by 0 bases, the J end by 5 bases, with 13 bases between. The CDR3 sequence is 15 residues long. CDR1 and CDR2 from the germline V gene are MNHEY and SVGAGI.

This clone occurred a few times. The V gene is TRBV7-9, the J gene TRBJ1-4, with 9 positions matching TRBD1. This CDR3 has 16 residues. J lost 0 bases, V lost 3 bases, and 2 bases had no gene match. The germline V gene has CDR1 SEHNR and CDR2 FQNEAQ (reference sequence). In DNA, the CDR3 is TGTGCCAGCAGCTTGGGACAGGGCTCAACTAATGAAAAACTGTTTTTT. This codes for CASSLGQGSTNEKLFF.

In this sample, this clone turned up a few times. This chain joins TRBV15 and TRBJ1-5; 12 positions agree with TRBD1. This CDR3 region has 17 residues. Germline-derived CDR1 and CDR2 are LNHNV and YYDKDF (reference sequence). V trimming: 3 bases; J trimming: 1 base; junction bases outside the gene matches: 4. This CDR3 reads CATSSGTGGASNQPQHF. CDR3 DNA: TGTGCCACCAGCAGCGGGACAGGGGGCGCCAGCAATCAGCCCCAGCATTTT.

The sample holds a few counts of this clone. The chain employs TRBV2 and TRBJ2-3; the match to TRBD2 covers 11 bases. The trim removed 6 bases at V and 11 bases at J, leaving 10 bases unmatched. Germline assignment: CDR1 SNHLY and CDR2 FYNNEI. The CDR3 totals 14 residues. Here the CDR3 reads CASRVGSGRAMQYF. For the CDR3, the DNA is TGTGCCAGCAGGGTCGGTAGCGGGAGGGCTATGCAGTATTTT.

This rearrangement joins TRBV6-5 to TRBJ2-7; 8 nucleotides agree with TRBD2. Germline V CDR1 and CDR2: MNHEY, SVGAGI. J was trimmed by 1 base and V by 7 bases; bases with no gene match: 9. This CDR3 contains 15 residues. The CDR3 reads CASTPGGRGSYEQYF. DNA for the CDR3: TGTGCCAGCACTCCGGGAGGGAGAGGGTCCTACGAGCAGTACTTC.

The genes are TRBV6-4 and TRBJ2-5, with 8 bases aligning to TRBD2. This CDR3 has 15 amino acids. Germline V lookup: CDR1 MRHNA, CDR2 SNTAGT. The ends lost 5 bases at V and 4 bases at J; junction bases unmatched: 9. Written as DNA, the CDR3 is TGTGCCAGCAGTCATATAGCGGGGAATGGAGAGACCCAGTACTTC. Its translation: CASSHIAGNGETQYF.

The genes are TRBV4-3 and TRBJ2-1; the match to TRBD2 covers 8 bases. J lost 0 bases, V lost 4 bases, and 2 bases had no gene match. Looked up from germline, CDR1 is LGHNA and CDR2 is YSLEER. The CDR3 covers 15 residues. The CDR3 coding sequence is TGCGCCAGCAGCCTCACTAGCGGCTCCTACAATGAGCAGTTCTTC. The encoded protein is CASSLTSGSYNEQFF.

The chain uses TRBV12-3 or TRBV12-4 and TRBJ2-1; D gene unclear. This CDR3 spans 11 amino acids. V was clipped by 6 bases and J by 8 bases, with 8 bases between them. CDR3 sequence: CASRSRDEQFF. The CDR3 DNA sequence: TGTGCCAGCAGATCTAGAGATGAGCAGTTCTTC.

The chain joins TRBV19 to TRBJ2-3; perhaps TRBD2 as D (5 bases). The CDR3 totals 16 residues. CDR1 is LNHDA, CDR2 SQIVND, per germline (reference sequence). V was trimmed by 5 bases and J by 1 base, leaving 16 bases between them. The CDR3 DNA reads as TGTGCCAGTAGTGGAAGGAGGCCTGATGGCACAGATACGCAGTATTTT. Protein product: CASSGRRPDGTDTQYF. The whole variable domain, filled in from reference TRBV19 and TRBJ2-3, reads DGGITQSPKYLFRKEGQNVTLSCEQNLNHDAMYWYRQDPGQGLRLIYYSQIVNDFQKGDIAEGYSVSREKKESFPLTVTSAQKNPTAFYLCASSGRRPDGTDTQYFGPGTRLTVL.

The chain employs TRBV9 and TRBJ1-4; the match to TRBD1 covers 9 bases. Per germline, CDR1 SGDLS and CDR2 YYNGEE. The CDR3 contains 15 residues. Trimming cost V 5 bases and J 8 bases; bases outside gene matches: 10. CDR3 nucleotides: TGTGCCAGCAGTGAAGTACAGGGGGCAGGAGAAAAACTGTTTTTT. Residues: CASSEVQGAGEKLFF.

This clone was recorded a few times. The CDR3 DNA reads TGTGCCAGCAGCCAAGCCGGGACAGAAAATCAGCCCCAGCATTTT. It is translated as CASSQAGTENQPQHF. This sequence joins TRBV3-1 (or the pseudogene TRBV3-2) and TRBJ1-5; 7 bases agree with TRBD1. Germline trimming cut 1 base from V and 4 bases from J; bases unmatched to any gene: 4. The CDR3 has 15 residues. Germline loops: CDR1 LGHDT, CDR2 YNNKEL (reference sequence).

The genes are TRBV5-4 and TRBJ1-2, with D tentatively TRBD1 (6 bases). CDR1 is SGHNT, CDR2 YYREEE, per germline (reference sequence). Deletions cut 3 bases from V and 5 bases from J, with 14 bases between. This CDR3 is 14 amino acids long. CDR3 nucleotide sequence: TGTGCCAGCAGCTCAACGCGGACAGTATATGGCTACACCTTC. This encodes CASSSTRTVYGYTF.

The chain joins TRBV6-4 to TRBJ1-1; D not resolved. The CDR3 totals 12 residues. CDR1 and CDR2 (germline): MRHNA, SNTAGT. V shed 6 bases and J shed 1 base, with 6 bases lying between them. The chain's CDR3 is CASSRRNTEAFF. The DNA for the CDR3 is TGTGCCAGCAGCAGAAGGAACACTGAAGCTTTCTTT.

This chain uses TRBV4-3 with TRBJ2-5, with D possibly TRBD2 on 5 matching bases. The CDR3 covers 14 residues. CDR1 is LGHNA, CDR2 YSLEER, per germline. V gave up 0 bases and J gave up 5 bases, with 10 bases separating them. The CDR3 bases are TGCGCCAGCAGCCAAGATACGGGGTTCGAGACCCAGTACTTC. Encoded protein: CASSQDTGFETQYF.

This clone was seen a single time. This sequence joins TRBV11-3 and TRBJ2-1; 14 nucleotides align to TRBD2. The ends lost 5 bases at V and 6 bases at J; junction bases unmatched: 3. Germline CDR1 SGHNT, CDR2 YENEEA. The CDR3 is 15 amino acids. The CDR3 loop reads CASSPGLAGGNEQFF. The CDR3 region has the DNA TGTGCCAGCAGCCCCGGACTAGCGGGAGGCAATGAGCAGTTCTTC. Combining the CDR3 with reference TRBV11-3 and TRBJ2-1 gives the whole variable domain EAGVVQSPRYKIIEKKQPVAFWCNPISGHNTLYWYLQNLGQGPELLIRYENEEAVDDSQLPKDRFSAERLKGVDSTLKIQPAELGDSAVYLCASSPGLAGGNEQFFGPGTRLTVL.

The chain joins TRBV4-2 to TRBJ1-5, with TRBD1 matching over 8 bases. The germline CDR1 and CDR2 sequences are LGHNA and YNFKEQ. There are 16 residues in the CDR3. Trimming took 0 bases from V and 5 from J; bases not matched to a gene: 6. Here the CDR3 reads CASSQEPNRGDQPQHF. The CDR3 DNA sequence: TGTGCCAGCAGCCAAGAGCCCAACAGGGGGGATCAGCCCCAGCATTTT.